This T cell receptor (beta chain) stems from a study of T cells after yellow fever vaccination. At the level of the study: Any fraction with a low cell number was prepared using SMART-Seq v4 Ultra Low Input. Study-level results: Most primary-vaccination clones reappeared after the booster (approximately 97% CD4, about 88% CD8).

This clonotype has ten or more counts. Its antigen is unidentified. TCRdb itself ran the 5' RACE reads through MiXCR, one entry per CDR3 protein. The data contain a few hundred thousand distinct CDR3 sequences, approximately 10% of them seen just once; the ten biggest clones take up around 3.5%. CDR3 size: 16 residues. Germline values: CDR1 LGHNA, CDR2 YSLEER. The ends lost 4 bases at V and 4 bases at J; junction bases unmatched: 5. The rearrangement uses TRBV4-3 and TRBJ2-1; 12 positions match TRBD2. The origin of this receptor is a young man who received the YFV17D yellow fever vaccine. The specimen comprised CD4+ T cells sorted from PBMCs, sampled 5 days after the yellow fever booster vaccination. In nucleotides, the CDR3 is TGCGCCAGCAGCCCTACCGGGACTAGCGGGTACAATGAGCAGTTCTTC. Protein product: CASSPTGTSGYNEQFF.